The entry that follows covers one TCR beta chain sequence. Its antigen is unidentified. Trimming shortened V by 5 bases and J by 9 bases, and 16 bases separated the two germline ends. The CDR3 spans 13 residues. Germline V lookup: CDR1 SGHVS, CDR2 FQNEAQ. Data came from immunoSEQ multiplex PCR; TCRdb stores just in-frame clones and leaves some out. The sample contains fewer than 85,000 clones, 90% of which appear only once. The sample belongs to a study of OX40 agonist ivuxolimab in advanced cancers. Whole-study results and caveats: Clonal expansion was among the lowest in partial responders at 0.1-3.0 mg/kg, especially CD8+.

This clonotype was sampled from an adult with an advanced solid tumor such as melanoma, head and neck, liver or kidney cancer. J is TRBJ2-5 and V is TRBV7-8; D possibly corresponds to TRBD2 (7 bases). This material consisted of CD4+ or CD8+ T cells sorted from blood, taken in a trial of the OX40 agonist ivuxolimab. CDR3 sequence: CASSPGAGGSQYF. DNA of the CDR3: TGTGCCAGCAGCCCGGGGGCCGGGGGGTCCCAGTACTTC.